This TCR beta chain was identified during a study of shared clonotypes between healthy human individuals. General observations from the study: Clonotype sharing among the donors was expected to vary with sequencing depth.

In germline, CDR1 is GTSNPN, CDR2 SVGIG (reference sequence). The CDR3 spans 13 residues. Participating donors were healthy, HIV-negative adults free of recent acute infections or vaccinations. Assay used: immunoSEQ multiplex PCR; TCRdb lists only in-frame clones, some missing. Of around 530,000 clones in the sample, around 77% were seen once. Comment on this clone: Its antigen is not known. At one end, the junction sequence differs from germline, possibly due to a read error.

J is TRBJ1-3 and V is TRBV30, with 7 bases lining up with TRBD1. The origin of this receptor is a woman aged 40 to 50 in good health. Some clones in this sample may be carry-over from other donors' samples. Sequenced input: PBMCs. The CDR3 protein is CAWTTGPGSTIYF. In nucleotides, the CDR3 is TGTGCCTGGACGACAGGGCCTGGAAGCACCATATATTTT.